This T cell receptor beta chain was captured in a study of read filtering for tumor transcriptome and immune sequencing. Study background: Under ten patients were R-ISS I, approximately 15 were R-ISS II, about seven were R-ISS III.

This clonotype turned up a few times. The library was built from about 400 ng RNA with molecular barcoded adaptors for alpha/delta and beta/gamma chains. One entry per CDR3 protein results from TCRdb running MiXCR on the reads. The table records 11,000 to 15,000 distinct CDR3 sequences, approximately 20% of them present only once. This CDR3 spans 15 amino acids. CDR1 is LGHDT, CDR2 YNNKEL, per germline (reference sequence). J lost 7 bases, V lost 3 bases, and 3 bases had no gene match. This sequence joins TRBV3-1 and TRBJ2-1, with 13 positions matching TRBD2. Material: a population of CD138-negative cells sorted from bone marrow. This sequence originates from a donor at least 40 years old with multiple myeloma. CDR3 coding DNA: TGTGCCAGCAGCCAGACTAGCGGGGGGTTTAATGAGCAGTTCTTC. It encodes CASSQTSGGFNEQFF.